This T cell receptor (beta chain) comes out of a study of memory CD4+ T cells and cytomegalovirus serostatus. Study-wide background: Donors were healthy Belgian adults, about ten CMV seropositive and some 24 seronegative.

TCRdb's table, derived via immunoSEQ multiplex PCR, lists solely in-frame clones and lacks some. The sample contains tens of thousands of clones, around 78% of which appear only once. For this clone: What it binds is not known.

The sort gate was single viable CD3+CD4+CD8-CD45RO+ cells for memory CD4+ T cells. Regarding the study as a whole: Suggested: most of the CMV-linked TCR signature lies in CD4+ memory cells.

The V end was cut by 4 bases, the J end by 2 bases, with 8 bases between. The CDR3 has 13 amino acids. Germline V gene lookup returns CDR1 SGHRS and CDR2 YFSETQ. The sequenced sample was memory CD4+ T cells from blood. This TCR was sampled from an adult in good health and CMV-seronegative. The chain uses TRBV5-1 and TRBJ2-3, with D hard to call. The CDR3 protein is CASSPHLTDTQYF. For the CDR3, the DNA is TGCGCCAGCAGCCCCCACCTCACAGATACGCAGTATTTT.